These T cell receptor beta chains were read from a single sample in a study of blood T cell repertoires in COVID-19. TCRdb keeps only in-frame clones here, not all; method: immunoSEQ multiplex PCR. The sample yields hundreds of thousands of clones, 70% to 85% seen once. Input material: peripheral blood. The receptors were sampled from a woman aged 80 or older with acute or convalescent COVID-19. Both conserved end residues are part of each CDR3. A D gene is named only where the DNA matches it firmly. Clone size, where shown, is once, few, many, or a class for clones that have expanded.

TRBJ1-2 | once | 12 | TRBV4-2 | NA | CASSQDRGGYTF | TGTGCCAGCAGCCAAGATCGGGGTGGCTACACCTTC
TRBJ1-5 | NA | 15 | TRBV7-2 | NA | CASSLAAGSSQPQHF | TGTGCCAGCAGCTTAGCGGCAGGGTCGAGTCAGCCCCAGCATTTT
TRBJ1-2 | NA | 14 | TRBV9 | NA | CASSGAFSNYGYTF | TGTGCCAGCAGCGGTGCGTTTTCAAACTATGGCTACACCTTC
TRBJ2-5 | once | 16 | TRBV5-5 | NA | CASSLVLVANQETQYF | TGTGCCAGCAGCTTGGTTCTGGTCGCTAACCAAGAGACCCAGTACTTC
TRBJ2-1 | NA | 15 | TRBV7-3 | TRBD2 | CASSPGLAGNNEQFF | TGTGCCAGCAGCCCCGGACTAGCGGGAAACAATGAGCAGTTCTTC
TRBJ1-2 | NA | 15 | TRBV18 | NA | CASSPTGLANYGYTF | TGTGCCAGCTCACCTACAGGGTTAGCTAACTATGGCTACACCTTC
TRBJ2-7 | NA | 15 | TRBV28 | TRBD2 | CASSSAGASAYEQYF | TGTGCCAGCAGTTCGGCGGGAGCGTCGGCCTACGAGCAGTACTTC
TRBJ2-7 | once | 13 | TRBV5-6 | NA | CASSLAGTYEQYF | TGTGCCAGCAGCTTGGCGGGAACCTACGAGCAGTACTTC
TRBJ2-2 | NA | 15 | TRBV27 | NA | CASSLDSEGTGELFF | TGTGCCAGCAGTTTGGACTCGGAGGGCACCGGGGAGCTGTTTTTT
TRBJ1-4 | NA | 15 | TRBV5-4 | NA | CASSPSGGANEKLFF | TGTGCCAGCAGCCCCTCCGGGGGGGCGAATGAAAAACTGTTTTTT
TRBJ1-2 | once | 12 | TRBV19 | NA | CASGTGNYGYTF | TGTGCCAGTGGAACAGGGAACTATGGCTACACCTTC
TRBJ1-2 | NA | 14 | TRBV28 | NA | CASSLGGTTYGYTF | TGTGCCAGCAGTTTAGGAGGGACGACTTATGGCTACACCTTC
TRBJ2-5 | NA | 16 | TRBV3-1/TRBV3-2 | TRBD2 | CASSQGLAGPQETQYF | TGTGCCAGCAGCCAAGGGCTAGCGGGACCCCAAGAGACCCAGTACTTC
TRBJ1-3 | NA | 14 | TRBV7-2 | NA | CASSLWGPANTIYF | TGTGCCAGCAGCTTATGGGGGCCTGCAAACACCATATATTTT
TRBJ2-5 | NA | 14 | TRBV7-3 | NA | CASSLSGWGETQYF | TGTGCCAGCAGCTTGAGCGGGTGGGGGGAGACCCAGTACTTC
TRBJ1-3 | NA | 17 | TRBV28 | TRBD1 | CASSSPGTGLRGNTIYF | TGTGCCAGCAGTTCCCCCGGGACAGGGCTAAGAGGAAACACCATATATTTT
TRBJ2-1 | NA | 15 | TRBV7-2 | NA | CASSLVSQGISEQFF | TGTGCCAGCAGCTTAGTGTCCCAGGGAATCAGTGAGCAGTTCTTC
TRBJ2-3 | NA | 18 | TRBV6-2/TRBV6-3 | TRBD2 | CASSYSRTGLAGPDTQYF | TGTGCCAGCAGTTACTCCCGGACGGGACTAGCGGGTCCAGATACGCAGTATTTT
TRBJ2-2 | NA | 14 | TRBV5-1 | NA | CASQGNTNTGELFF | TGCGCCAGTCAGGGTAATACGAACACCGGGGAGCTGTTTTTT
TRBJ1-1 | NA | 13 | TRBV2 | NA | CASTGTPLTEAFF | TGTGCCAGCACCGGGACACCCTTGACTGAAGCTTTCTTT